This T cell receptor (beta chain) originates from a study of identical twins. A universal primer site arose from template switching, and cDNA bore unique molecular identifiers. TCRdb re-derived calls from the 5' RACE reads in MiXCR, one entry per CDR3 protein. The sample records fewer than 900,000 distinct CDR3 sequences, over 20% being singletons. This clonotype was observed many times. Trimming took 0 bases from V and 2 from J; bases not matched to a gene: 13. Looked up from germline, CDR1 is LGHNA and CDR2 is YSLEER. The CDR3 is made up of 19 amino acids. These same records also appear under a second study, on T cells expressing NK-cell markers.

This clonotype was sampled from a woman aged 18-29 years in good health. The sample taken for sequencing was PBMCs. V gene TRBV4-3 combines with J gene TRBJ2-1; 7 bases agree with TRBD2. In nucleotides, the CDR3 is TGCGCCAGCAGCCAAGATGAAGCGGGAAGACTACCCGCCTACAATGAGCAGTTCTTC. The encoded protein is CASSQDEAGRLPAYNEQFF.